A single sample gave rise to the 31 T cell receptor beta chains below, sequenced in a study of CD8 T cells in ankylosing spondylitis. TCRdb used MiXCR to reprocess the 5' RACE reads, holding one entry per CDR3 protein. The table shows 200,000 to 250,000 distinct CDR3 sequences, with roughly 32% occurring only once. Sequencing was performed on blood, either unsorted or a sorted T cell fraction (not recorded which). All receptors come from a male donor with ankylosing spondylitis or in good health (not recorded which).

This clonotype appeared a few times. The chain is built from TRBV7-2 and TRBJ2-2; possibly TRBD1 for D (6 bases). Deletions cut 6 bases from V and 5 bases from J, with 16 bases between. Germline CDR1 reads SGHTA; CDR2 reads FQGNSA. This CDR3 has 15 amino acids. CDR3 protein: CASSTGRGRTGELFF. CDR3 DNA: TGTGCCAGCAGTACCGGCAGGGGTCGGACCGGGGAGCTGTTTTTT. The whole variable domain, filled in from reference TRBV7-2 and TRBJ2-2, reads GAGVSQSPSNKVTEKGKDVELRCDPISGHTALYWYRQSLGQGLEFLIYFQGNSAPDKSGLPSDRFSAERTGGSVSTLTIQRTQQEDSAVYLCASSTGRGRTGELFFGEGSRLTVL.

The chain is built from TRBV30 and TRBJ2-7, with D possibly TRBD1 on 5 matching bases. The CDR3 runs to 13 residues. V was cut by 2 bases and J by 1 base, with 9 bases left in between. Per germline, CDR1 GTSNPN and CDR2 SVGIG (reference sequence). CDR3 nucleotide sequence: TGTGCCTGGAGTCCCCCAGGGTCCTACGAGCAGTACTTC. Amino acid sequence: CAWSPPGSYEQYF.

This chain uses TRBV5-1 with TRBJ1-5; weak D call: TRBD1 (5 bases). V dropped 3 bases and J dropped 2 bases, with 15 bases sitting between them. The germline V gene encodes CDR1 SGHRS and CDR2 YFSETQ. This CDR3 region has 16 residues. CDR3 protein: CASSSGPPGGNQPQHF. DNA for the CDR3: TGCGCCAGCAGCTCGGGACCCCCCGGCGGCAATCAGCCCCAGCATTTT.

This clonotype was recorded once. This sequence joins TRBV20-1 and TRBJ2-3; D remains unclear. V lost 1 base and J lost 4, with 6 bases in between. The CDR3 contains 12 residues. In germline, CDR1 is DFQATT, CDR2 SNEGSKA (reference sequence). This CDR3 reads CSARVTADTQYF. The DNA for the CDR3 is TGCAGTGCTAGAGTTACCGCAGATACGCAGTATTTT.

This clonotype was seen just once. The gene calls are TRBV29-1 and TRBJ1-4; possibly TRBD1 for D (5 bases). V was clipped by 0 bases and J by 7 bases, with 15 bases between them. The CDR3 has 15 residues. Germline V gene sequence: CDR1 SQVTM, CDR2 ANQGSEA. The CDR3 DNA follows: TGCAGCGTTGAAGATGGGCGGGGGGACGGTGAAAAACTGTTTTTT. It translates to CSVEDGRGDGEKLFF.

V gene TRBV12-3 or TRBV12-4 combines with J gene TRBJ2-5; possible D gene TRBD1, 5 bases. Trimming shortened V by 2 bases and J by 9 bases, and 10 bases separated the two germline ends. The CDR3 runs 12 residues. The CDR3 nucleotides are TGTGCCAGCAGTTTATCAGGGCGAGCCCAGTACTTC. It encodes CASSLSGRAQYF.

This chain links TRBV29-1 with TRBJ2-1, with no clear D. The V gene's germline CDR1 is SQVTM and CDR2 ANQGSEA. The V end was cut by 4 bases, the J end by 8 bases, with 12 bases between. The CDR3 spans 12 residues. The DNA of the CDR3 is TGCAGCGTTGTAACACGGTTGGATGAGCAGTTCTTC. It encodes CSVVTRLDEQFF.

The DNA for the CDR3 is TGTGCCAGCAGCTTAGGGGGGACAGGAGAGACCCAGTACTTC. This encodes CASSLGGTGETQYF. This rearrangement joins TRBV7-2 to TRBJ2-5; TRBD1 aligns across 8 bases. V dropped 1 base and J dropped 4; count of bases not matched to a gene: 2. This CDR3 contains 14 residues. CDR1 SGHTA and CDR2 FQGNSA come from the germline V gene.

This clonotype showed up just a few times. The rearrangement links TRBV29-1 to TRBJ2-1, with D possibly matching TRBD1 (6 bases). The germline CDR1 and CDR2 sequences are SQVTM and ANQGSEA. Trimming took off 4 bases at V and 14 bases at J, with 18 bases between the two ends. This CDR3 has 12 residues. The CDR3 DNA is TGCAGCGTTGGGATGACAGGAGGATACGAGTTCTTC. Encoded protein: CSVGMTGGYEFF.

This clonotype has more than one count but fewer than ten. The rearrangement links TRBV6-1 to TRBJ1-1; maybe TRBD1 (5 bases). In germline, CDR1 is MNHNS, CDR2 SASEGT. V shed 9 bases and J shed 4 bases, with 18 bases lying between them. This CDR3 has 14 amino acids. The CDR3 nucleotides read TGTGCCAGTCCGCCCGGGGGGATATGCACTGAAGCTTTCTTT. The encoded protein is CASPPGGICTEAFF.

This clonotype was seen more than once but under ten times. The chain employs TRBV6-1 and TRBJ2-2, with TRBD2 matching 8 bases. Germline CDR1 and CDR2: MNHNS and SASEGT. V shed 6 bases, J shed 9 bases, and the junction held 18 bases outside the gene matches. The CDR3 runs to 17 residues. This chain's CDR3 is CASSISSGHLPLRELFF. The CDR3 bases are TGTGCCAGCAGCATCTCTAGCGGGCACCTTCCATTGAGGGAGCTGTTTTTT.

In its sample, this clonotype was seen a few times. This rearrangement joins TRBV24-1 to TRBJ1-5, with no clear D. The ends were cut back, 3 bases at V and 3 bases at J, with 11 bases in the middle. This CDR3 region has 15 residues. CDR1 KGHDR and CDR2 SFDVKD come from the germline V gene. As DNA, the CDR3 is TGTGCCACCAGTGATGCCGGTAGTGACAATCAGCCCCAGCATTTT. This sequence encodes CATSDAGSDNQPQHF.

This clonotype was seen a few times. J is TRBJ2-3 and V is TRBV20-1; 10 nucleotides agree with TRBD1. CDR3 length: 15 amino acids. Unmatched junction bases numbered 5, after V lost 0 bases and J lost 5 bases. Germline values: CDR1 DFQATT, CDR2 SNEGSKA (reference sequence). Here the CDR3 DNA reads TGCAGTGCTAGAGACGGACAGGGGGTGAGAGATACGCAGTATTTT. Encoded protein: CSARDGQGVRDTQYF.

This clonotype came up once. The rearrangement links TRBV10-3 to TRBJ2-5; D possibly corresponds to TRBD2 (7 bases). This CDR3 region has 14 residues. In germline, CDR1 is ENHRY, CDR2 SYGVKD. CDR3 protein: CAVGGAQGQETQYF. The CDR3 bases are TGTGCTGTTGGGGGGGCGCAGGGTCAAGAGACCCAGTACTTC.

This clonotype was detected once. The genes are TRBV5-4 and TRBJ2-3, with D uncertain. V lost 4 bases and J 6 bases, leaving 9 bases between the germline ends. The CDR3 is made up of 12 amino acids. Germline CDR1 and CDR2: SGHNT and YYREEE (reference sequence). The CDR3 loop is CASSPEMDTQYF. The DNA for the CDR3 is TGTGCCAGCAGCCCCGAAATGGATACGCAGTATTTT.

The chain combines TRBV20-1 with TRBJ2-7; D is tentatively TRBD1 or TRBD2 (6 bases each). Germline assignment: CDR1 DFQATT and CDR2 SNEGSKA (reference sequence). This CDR3 spans 14 amino acids. Between the trimmed V and J ends, which lost 6 bases and 3 bases, there was a span of 18 bases. CDR3 residues: CSATLDRTIYEQYF. The CDR3 region has the DNA TGCAGTGCCACACTAGACAGGACTATCTACGAGCAGTACTTC.

In this sample, this clonotype turned up a few times. The chain carries TRBV6-1 and TRBJ2-3; D ambiguous. Germline CDR1 is MNHNS and CDR2 is SASEGT. The CDR3 covers 15 residues. Deletions cut 6 bases from V and 0 bases from J, with 13 bases between. The CDR3 reads CASRPWTESTDTQYF. The CDR3, as DNA: TGTGCCAGCAGACCCTGGACCGAAAGCACAGATACGCAGTATTTT.

The chain has TRBV24-1 and TRBJ2-3; 7 nucleotides align to TRBD1. Germline V gives CDR1 KGHDR, CDR2 SFDVKD. The CDR3 has 15 amino acids. J gave up 4 bases and V 4 bases, and 7 bases lay outside the gene matches. CDR3 nucleotides: TGTGCCACCAGTGACCACGACAGGGTCCCAGATACGCAGTATTTT. Translated, it gives CATSDHDRVPDTQYF.

The chain combines TRBV20-1 with TRBJ1-5; D call uncertain. CDR3 length: 13 amino acids. The germline V and J ends were trimmed by 1 base and 7 bases, with 11 bases remaining between them. Germline V gene lookup returns CDR1 DFQATT and CDR2 SNEGSKA (reference sequence). The CDR3 reads CSARARLGQPQHF. CDR3 DNA: TGCAGTGCTAGAGCCCGTCTGGGGCAGCCCCAGCATTTT.

This clonotype has only a few counts. V is TRBV20-1 and J is TRBJ2-3; D might be TRBD2 (5 bases). The CDR3 has 15 amino acids. Between the trimmed V and J ends, which lost 3 bases and 0 bases, there was a span of 13 bases. Germline V gene data show CDR1 as DFQATT and CDR2 as SNEGSKA (reference sequence). This CDR3 reads CSARATGKSTDTQYF. CDR3 DNA: TGCAGTGCTAGGGCTACGGGAAAAAGCACAGATACGCAGTATTTT.

DNA of the CDR3: TGCAGTGTTGACGGACTTACGCAGGACGAGCAGTACTTC. Protein product: CSVDGLTQDEQYF. V gene TRBV20-1 combines with J gene TRBJ2-7; TRBD2 might be the D (5 bases). Trimming removed 7 bases at V and 5 bases at J, with 18 bases between. The CDR3 runs to 13 residues. Per the germline V gene, CDR1 is DFQATT and CDR2 is SNEGSKA (reference sequence).

This clonotype has a handful of counts. This sequence joins TRBV29-1 and TRBJ2-5; TRBD2 matches at 7 bases. Germline V lookup: CDR1 SQVTM, CDR2 ANQGSEA. This CDR3 comprises 13 residues. V lost 6 bases to trimming and J lost 5 bases; unmatched junction nucleotides: 9. CDR3 DNA sequence: TGCAGCGTAGCCCCGGGAGGACGGGAGACCCAGTACTTC. It translates to CSVAPGGRETQYF.

The CDR3 sequence is CSARDRLFRDEQFF. The CDR3 nucleotides are TGCAGTGCTAGAGATAGGCTTTTCCGCGATGAGCAGTTCTTC. The chain links TRBV20-1 to TRBJ2-1, with D unclear. This CDR3 is 14 amino acids long. With 0 bases removed from V and 8 bases from J, the gap between germline ends came to 14 bases. In germline, CDR1 is DFQATT, CDR2 SNEGSKA (reference sequence).

This clonotype was seen only a few times. The rearrangement joins TRBV6-1 to TRBJ2-7; TRBD2 might be the D (5 bases). CDR1 and CDR2 from the germline V gene are MNHNS and SASEGT. The CDR3 runs to 15 residues. V was cut by 5 bases and J by 4 bases, with 18 bases left in between. CDR3 DNA: TGTGCCAGCAGTCCGACGTCACCTCGGGGTTACGAGCAGTACTTC. Amino acid sequence: CASSPTSPRGYEQYF.

The chain employs TRBV9 and TRBJ2-5; 7 bases align to TRBD1. The germline gives CDR1 SGDLS, CDR2 YYNGEE. The CDR3 spans 16 residues. V dropped 4 bases and J dropped 5; count of bases not matched to a gene: 14. As DNA, the CDR3 is TGTGCCAGCAGCACCGGGACAGAGTGGGCGCGGGAGACCCAGTACTTC. As protein: CASSTGTEWARETQYF.

The chain has TRBV29-1 and TRBJ1-2; the D is unclear. Germline values: CDR1 SQVTM, CDR2 ANQGSEA. CDR3 length: 16 amino acids. Trimming left V 0 bases short and J 4 bases short, with 18 bases between. This CDR3 reads CSVEDSLRSGPYGYTF. CDR3 coding DNA: TGCAGCGTTGAAGATTCTTTGCGCAGCGGCCCCTATGGCTACACCTTC.

The chain combines TRBV20-1 with TRBJ1-4; D remains ambiguous. Germline CDR1 DFQATT, CDR2 SNEGSKA (reference sequence). Trimming took off 2 bases at V and 3 bases at J, with 4 bases between the two ends. The CDR3 is 12 amino acids. For the CDR3, the DNA is TGCAGTGCTAGACGGTCTAATGAAAAACTGTTTTTT. Protein: CSARRSNEKLFF.

V is TRBV20-1 and J is TRBJ2-3; D is perhaps TRBD2 (6 bases). CDR3 length: 15 amino acids. V was shortened by 5 bases and J by 0 bases, with 15 bases between the two germline ends. Looked up from germline, CDR1 is DFQATT and CDR2 is SNEGSKA (reference sequence). The CDR3: CSASRDWDSTDTQYF. As DNA, the CDR3 is TGCAGTGCTTCCCGGGACTGGGATAGCACAGATACGCAGTATTTT.

The chain carries TRBV5-1 and TRBJ2-1, with unresolved D. Between the trimmed V and J ends, which lost 2 bases and 1 base, there was a span of 4 bases. There are 13 residues in the CDR3. The germline gives CDR1 SGHRS, CDR2 YFSETQ. The CDR3 protein is CASSFASYNEQFF. In DNA form, the CDR3 reads TGCGCCAGCAGCTTCGCGTCCTACAATGAGCAGTTCTTC.

This chain links TRBV7-9 with TRBJ1-1; D unresolved. CDR3 length: 13 residues. Germline V CDR1 and CDR2: SEHNR, FQNEAQ (reference sequence). Deletions cut 3 bases from V and 3 bases from J, with 8 bases between. The CDR3 is CASSLERDTEAFF. CDR3 sequence (DNA): TGTGCCAGCAGCTTGGAAAGGGACACTGAAGCTTTCTTT. Combining the CDR3 with reference TRBV7-9 and TRBJ1-1 gives the whole variable domain DTGVSQNPRHKITKRGQNVTFRCDPISEHNRLYWYRQTLGQGPEFLTYFQNEAQLEKSRLLSDRFSAERPKGSFSTLEIQRTEQGDSAMYLCASSLERDTEAFFGQGTRLTVV.

There are many counts of this clonotype. One end of the junction fails to match germline, which may point to a read error. The V and J genes are TRBV20-1 and TRBJ1-2, with 8 bases identical to TRBD1. Germline V lookup: CDR1 DFQATT, CDR2 SNEGSKA (reference sequence). The CDR3 totals 13 residues. As DNA, the CDR3 is TGCAGTGCTGCCCAACGGGGGACAGGACACTACATCTTC. Translation gives CSAAQRGTGHYIF.